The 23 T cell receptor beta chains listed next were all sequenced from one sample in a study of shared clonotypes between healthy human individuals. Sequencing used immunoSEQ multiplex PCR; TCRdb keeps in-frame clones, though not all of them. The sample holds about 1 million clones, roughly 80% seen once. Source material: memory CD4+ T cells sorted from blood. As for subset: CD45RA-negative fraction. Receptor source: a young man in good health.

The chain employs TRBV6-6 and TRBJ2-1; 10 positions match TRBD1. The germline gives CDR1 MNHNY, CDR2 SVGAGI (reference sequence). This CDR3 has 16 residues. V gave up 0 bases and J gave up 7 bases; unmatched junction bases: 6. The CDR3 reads CASSYSGTGVSNEQFF. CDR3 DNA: TGTGCCAGCAGTTACTCGGGGACAGGGGTATCAAATGAGCAGTTCTTC.

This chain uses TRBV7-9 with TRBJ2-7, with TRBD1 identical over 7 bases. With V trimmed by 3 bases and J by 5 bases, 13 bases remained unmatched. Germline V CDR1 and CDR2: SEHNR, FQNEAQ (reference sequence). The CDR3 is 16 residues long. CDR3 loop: CASSFSTDRVKNEQYF. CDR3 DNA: TGTGCCAGCAGCTTCAGTACCGACAGGGTAAAAAACGAGCAGTACTTC.

CDR3 protein: CASSVLAGGSKDTQYF. CDR3 DNA sequence: TGTGCCAGCAGTGTTTTAGCGGGGGGCTCAAAAGATACGCAGTATTTT. J is TRBJ2-3 and V is TRBV27, with 10 bases that match TRBD2. In germline, CDR1 is MNHEY, CDR2 SMNVEV (reference sequence). Germline trimming cut 5 bases from V and 5 bases from J; bases unmatched to any gene: 10. The CDR3 has 16 amino acids.

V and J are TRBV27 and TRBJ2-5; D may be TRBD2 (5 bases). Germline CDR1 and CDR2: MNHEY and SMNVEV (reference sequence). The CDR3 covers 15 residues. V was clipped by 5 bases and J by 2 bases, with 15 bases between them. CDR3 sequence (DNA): TGTGCCAGCAGTAAATTTACGGGAATACAAGAGACCCAGTACTTC. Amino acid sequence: CASSKFTGIQETQYF.

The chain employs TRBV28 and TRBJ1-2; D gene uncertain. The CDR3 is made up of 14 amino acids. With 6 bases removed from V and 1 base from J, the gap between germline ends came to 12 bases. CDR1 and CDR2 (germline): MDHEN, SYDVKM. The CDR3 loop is CASSGEGINYGYTF. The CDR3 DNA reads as TGTGCCAGCAGCGGAGAGGGAATTAACTATGGCTACACCTTC.

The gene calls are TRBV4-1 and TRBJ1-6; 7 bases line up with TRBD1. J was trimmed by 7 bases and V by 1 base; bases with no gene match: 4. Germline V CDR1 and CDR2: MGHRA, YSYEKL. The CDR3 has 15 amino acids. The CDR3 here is CASSQVRDRNSPLHF. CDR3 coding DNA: TGCGCCAGCAGCCAAGTGCGGGACAGAAATTCACCCCTCCACTTT.

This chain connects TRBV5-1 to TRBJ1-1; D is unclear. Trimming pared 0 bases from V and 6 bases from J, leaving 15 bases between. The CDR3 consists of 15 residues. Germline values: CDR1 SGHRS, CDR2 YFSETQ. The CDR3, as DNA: TGCGCCAGCAGCTTGGATGGTACAGCGAGGTCTGAAGCTTTCTTT. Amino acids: CASSLDGTARSEAFF.

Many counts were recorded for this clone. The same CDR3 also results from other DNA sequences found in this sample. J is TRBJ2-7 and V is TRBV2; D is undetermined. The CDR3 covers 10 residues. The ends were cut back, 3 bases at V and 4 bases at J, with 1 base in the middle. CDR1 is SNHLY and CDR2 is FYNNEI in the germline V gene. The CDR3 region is CASSEYEQYF. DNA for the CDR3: TGTGCCAGCAGTGAGTACGAGCAGTACTTC.

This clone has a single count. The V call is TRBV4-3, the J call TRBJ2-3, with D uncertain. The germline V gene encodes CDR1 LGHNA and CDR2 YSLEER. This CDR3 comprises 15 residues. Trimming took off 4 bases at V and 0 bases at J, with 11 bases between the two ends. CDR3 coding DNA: TGCGCCAGCAGCCCAAGGCATGCTAGCACAGATACGCAGTATTTT. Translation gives CASSPRHASTDTQYF.

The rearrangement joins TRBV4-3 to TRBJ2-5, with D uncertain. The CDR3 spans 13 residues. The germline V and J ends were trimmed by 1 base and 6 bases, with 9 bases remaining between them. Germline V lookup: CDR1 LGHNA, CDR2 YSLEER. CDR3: CASSQGRQQTQYF. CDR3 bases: TGCGCCAGCAGCCAAGGTCGCCAGCAGACCCAGTACTTC.

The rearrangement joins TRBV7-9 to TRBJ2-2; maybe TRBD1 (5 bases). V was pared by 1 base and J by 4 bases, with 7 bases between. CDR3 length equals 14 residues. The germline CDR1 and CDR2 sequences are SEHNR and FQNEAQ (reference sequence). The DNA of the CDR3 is TGTGCCAGCAGCTTAGTAAGGGGCACCGGGGAGCTGTTTTTT. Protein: CASSLVRGTGELFF.

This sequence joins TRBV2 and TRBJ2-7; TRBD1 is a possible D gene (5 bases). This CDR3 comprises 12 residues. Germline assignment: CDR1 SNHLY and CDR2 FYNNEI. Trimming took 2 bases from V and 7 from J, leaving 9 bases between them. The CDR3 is CASSEQGWEQYF. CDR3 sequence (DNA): TGTGCCAGCAGTGAACAGGGCTGGGAGCAGTACTTC.

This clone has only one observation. In DNA form, the CDR3 reads TGTGCCAGCAAGCGGGAGGTGGGGAAAGGGGAGCAGTACTTC. This encodes CASKREVGKGEQYF. This chain connects TRBV7-9 to TRBJ2-7; 9 bases fit TRBD2. This CDR3 has 14 amino acids. Unmatched junction bases numbered 11, after V lost 7 bases and J lost 7 bases. CDR1 and CDR2 (germline): SEHNR, FQNEAQ (reference sequence). The variable domain in full, completed from reference TRBV7-9 and TRBJ2-7, reads DTGVSQNPRHKITKRGQNVTFRCDPISEHNRLYWYRQTLGQGPEFLTYFQNEAQLEKSRLLSDRFSAERPKGSFSTLEIQRTEQGDSAMYLCASKREVGKGEQYFGPGTRLTVT.

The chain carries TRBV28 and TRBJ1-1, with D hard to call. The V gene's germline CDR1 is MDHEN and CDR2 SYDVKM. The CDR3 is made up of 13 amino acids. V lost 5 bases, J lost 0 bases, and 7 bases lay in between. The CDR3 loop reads CASSPPLNTEAFF. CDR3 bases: TGTGCCAGCAGTCCCCCACTGAACACTGAAGCTTTCTTT.

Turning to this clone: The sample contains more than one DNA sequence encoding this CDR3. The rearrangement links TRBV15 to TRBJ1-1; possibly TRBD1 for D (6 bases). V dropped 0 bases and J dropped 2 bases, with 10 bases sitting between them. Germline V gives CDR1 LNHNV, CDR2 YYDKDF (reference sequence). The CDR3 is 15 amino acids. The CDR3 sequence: CATSRDRGLNTEAFF. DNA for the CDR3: TGTGCCACCAGCAGAGACAGGGGTTTAAACACTGAAGCTTTCTTT. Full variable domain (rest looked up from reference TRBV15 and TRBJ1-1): DAMVIQNPRYQVTQFGKPVTLSCSQTLNHNVMYWYQQKSSQAPKLLFHYYDKDFNNEADTPDNFQSRRPNTSFCFLDIRSPGLGDTAMYLCATSRDRGLNTEAFFGQGTRLTVV.

The CDR3 is CASSLDWSYNEQFF. The DNA for the CDR3 is TGTGCCAGCAGCTTGGACTGGTCCTACAATGAGCAGTTCTTC. The V gene is TRBV5-4, the J gene TRBJ2-1; no definite D call. Germline assignment: CDR1 SGHNT and CDR2 YYREEE (reference sequence). The CDR3 is 14 amino acids. Between the trimmed V and J ends, which lost 0 bases and 1 base, there was a span of 5 bases.

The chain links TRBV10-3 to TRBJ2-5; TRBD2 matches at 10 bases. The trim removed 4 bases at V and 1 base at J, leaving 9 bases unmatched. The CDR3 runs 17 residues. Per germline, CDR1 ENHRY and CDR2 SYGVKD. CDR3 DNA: TGTGCCATCAGTGGGCTAGCGGGGGCGAACTCCCAAGAGACCCAGTACTTC. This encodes CAISGLAGANSQETQYF.

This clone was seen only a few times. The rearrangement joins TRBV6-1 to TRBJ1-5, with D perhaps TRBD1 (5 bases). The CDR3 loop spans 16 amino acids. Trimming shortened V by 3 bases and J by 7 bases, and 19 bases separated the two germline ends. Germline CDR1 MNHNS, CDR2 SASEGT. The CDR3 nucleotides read TGTGCCAGCAGTGAGTACCAGGGAATTAGGGTCCAGCCCCAGCATTTT. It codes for CASSEYQGIRVQPQHF.

Written as DNA, the CDR3 is TGTGCCAGCAGTTTATACAGGGGGAGTTGGGAAAAACTGTTTTTT. Amino acids: CASSLYRGSWEKLFF. The rearrangement uses TRBV28 and TRBJ1-4, with 8 bases matching TRBD1. In germline, CDR1 is MDHEN, CDR2 SYDVKM. The V and J ends lost 1 base and 8 bases, in that order; junction bases with no gene match: 6. This CDR3 comprises 15 residues.

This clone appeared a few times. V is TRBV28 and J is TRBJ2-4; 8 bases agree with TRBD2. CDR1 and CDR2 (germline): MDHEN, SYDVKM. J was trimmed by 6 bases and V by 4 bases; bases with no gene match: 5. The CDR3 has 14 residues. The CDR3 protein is CASSSGGGGNIQYF. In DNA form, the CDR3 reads TGTGCCAGCAGTTCGGGAGGGGGTGGAAACATTCAGTACTTC.

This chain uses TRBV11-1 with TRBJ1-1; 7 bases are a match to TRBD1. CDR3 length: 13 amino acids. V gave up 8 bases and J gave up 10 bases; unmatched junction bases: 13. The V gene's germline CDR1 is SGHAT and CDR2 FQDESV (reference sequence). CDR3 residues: CASVYSGGLPAFF. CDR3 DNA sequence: TGTGCCAGCGTATATTCAGGGGGATTACCAGCTTTCTTT.

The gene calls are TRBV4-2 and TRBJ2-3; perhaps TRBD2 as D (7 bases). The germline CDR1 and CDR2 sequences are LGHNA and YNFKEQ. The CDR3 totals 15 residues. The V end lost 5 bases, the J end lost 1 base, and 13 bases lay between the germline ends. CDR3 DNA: TGTGCCAGCAGCGTGGGGGGGCTAGGCACAGATACGCAGTATTTT. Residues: CASSVGGLGTDTQYF.

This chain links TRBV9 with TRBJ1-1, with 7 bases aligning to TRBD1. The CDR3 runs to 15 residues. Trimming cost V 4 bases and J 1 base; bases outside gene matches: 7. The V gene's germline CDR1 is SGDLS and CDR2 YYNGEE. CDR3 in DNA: TGTGCCAGCAGCCCCCCCAGGGGGGCGAACACTGAAGCTTTCTTT. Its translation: CASSPPRGANTEAFF.